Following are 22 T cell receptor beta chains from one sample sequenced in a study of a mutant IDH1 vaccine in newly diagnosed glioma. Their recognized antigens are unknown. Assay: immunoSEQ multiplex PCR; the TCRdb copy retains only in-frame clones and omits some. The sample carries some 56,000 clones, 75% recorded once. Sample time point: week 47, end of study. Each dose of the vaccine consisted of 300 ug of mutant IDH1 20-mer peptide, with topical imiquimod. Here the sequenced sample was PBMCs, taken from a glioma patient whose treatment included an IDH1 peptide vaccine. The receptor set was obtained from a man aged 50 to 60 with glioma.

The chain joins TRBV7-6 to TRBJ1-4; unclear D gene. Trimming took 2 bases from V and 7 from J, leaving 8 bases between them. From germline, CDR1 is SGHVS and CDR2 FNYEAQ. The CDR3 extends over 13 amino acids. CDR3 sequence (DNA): TGTGCCAGCAGCTTATTTGAGGGTGAAAAACTGTTTTTT. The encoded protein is CASSLFEGEKLFF.

The CDR3 is CASSPGLLQETQYF. The CDR3 DNA reads as TGTGCCAGTAGTCCCGGGCTCCTACAAGAGACCCAGTACTTC. V gene TRBV19 combines with J gene TRBJ2-5; D is unclear. CDR3 length equals 14 residues. V lost 5 bases to trimming and J lost 2 bases, with 12 bases between them. The germline CDR1 and CDR2 sequences are LNHDA and SQIVND (reference sequence).

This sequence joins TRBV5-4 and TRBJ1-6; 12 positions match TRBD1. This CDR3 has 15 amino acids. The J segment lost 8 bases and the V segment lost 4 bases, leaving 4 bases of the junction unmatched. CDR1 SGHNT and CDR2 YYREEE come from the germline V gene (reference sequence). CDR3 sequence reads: CASSAGQGAHSPLHF. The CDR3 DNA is TGTGCCAGCAGCGCGGGACAGGGGGCGCATTCACCCCTCCACTTT.

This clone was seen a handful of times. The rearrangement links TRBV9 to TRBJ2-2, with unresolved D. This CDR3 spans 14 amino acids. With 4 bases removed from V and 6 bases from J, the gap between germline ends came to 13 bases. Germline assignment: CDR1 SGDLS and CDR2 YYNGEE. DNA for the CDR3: TGTGCCAGCAGCCCTCTCACAAGGGCCGGGGAGCTGTTTTTT. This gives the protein CASSPLTRAGELFF.

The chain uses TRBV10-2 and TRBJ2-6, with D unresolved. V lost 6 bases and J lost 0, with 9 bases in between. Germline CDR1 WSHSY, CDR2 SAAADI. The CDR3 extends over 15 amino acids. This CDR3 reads CASSDQRSGANVLTF. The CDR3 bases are TGCGCCAGCAGCGACCAACGCTCTGGGGCCAACGTCCTGACTTTC.

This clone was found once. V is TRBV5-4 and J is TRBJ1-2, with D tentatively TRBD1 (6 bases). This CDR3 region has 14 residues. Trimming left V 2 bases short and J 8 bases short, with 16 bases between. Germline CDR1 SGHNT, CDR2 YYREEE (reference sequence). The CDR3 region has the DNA TGTGCCAGCAGCTTTGTTACAGGGACTAAAGGCTACACCTTC. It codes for CASSFVTGTKGYTF.

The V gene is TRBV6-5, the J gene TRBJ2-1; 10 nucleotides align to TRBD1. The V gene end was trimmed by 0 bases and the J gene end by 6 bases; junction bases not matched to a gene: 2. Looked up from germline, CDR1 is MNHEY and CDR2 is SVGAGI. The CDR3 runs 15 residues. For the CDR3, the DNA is TGTGCCAGCAGTTACTCTTGGGACAGGGGCAATGAGCAGTTCTTC. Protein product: CASSYSWDRGNEQFF.

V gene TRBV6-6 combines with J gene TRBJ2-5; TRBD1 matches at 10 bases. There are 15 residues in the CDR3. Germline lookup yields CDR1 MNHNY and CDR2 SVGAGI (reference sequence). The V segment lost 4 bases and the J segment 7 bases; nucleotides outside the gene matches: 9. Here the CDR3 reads CASSSRDRGAGTQYF. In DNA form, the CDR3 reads TGTGCCAGCAGTTCTCGGGACAGGGGCGCGGGGACCCAGTACTTC.

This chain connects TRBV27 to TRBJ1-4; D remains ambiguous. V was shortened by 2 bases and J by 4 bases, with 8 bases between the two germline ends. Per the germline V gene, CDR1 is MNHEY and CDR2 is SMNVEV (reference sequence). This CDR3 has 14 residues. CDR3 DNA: TGTGCCAGCAGTTTAATGGCGGTTAATGAAAAACTGTTTTTT. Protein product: CASSLMAVNEKLFF.

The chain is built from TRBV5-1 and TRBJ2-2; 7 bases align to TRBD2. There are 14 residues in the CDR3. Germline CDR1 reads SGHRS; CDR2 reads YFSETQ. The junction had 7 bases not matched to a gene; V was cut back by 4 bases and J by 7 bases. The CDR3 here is CASSGRGVDGELFF. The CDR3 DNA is TGCGCCAGCAGCGGACGGGGGGTGGACGGGGAGCTGTTTTTT.

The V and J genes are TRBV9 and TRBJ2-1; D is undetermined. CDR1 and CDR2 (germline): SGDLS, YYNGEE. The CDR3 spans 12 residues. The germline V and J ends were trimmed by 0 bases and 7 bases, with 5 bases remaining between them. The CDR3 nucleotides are TGTGCCAGCAGCGTAGCGGGTAATGAGCAGTTCTTC. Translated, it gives CASSVAGNEQFF.

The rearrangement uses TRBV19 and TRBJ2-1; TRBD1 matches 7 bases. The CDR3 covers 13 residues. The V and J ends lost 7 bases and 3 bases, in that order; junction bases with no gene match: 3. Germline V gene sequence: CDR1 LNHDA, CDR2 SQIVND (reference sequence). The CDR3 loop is CASNPGGYNEQFF. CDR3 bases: TGTGCCAGTAACCCAGGGGGCTACAATGAGCAGTTCTTC.

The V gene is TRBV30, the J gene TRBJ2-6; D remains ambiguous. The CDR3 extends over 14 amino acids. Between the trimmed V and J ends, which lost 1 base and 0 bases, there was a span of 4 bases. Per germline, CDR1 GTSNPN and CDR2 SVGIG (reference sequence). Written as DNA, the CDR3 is TGTGCCTGGAGTGACAGCTCTGGGGCCAACGTCCTGACTTTC. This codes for CAWSDSSGANVLTF.

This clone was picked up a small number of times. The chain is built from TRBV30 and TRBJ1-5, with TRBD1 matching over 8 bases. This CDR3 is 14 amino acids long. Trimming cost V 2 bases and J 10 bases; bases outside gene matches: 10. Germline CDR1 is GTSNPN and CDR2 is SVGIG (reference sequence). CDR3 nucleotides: TGTGCCTGGAGTCTAGGACAGGGTGAGGACCCCCAGCATTTT. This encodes CAWSLGQGEDPQHF.

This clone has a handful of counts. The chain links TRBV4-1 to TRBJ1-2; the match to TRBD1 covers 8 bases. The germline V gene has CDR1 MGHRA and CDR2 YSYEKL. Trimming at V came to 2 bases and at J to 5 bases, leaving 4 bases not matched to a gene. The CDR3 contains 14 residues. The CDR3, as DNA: TGCGCCAGCAGCCAATCCGACAGGGGTTATGGCTACACCTTC. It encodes CASSQSDRGYGYTF.

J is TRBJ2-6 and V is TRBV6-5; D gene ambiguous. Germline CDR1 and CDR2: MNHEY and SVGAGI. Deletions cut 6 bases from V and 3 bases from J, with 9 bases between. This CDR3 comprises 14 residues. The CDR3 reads CASRMGSGANVLTF. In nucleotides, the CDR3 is TGTGCCAGCAGGATGGGTAGTGGGGCCAACGTCCTGACTTTC.

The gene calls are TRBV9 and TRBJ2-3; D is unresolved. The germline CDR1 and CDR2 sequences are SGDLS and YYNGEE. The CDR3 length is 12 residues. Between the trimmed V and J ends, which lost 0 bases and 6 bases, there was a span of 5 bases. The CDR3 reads CASSVDGDTQYF. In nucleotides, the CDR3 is TGTGCCAGCAGCGTAGATGGGGATACGCAGTATTTT.

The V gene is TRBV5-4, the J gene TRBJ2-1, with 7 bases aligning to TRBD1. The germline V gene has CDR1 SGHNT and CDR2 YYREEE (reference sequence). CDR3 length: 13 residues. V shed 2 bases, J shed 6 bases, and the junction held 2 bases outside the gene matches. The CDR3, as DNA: TGTGCCAGCAGCTTCGCAGGGGGCAATGAGCAGTTCTTC. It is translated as CASSFAGGNEQFF.

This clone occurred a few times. In nucleotides, the CDR3 is TGCAGCGTTGAAGACCGGTCGTATCAAGAGACCCAGTACTTC. Translating it yields CSVEDRSYQETQYF. The chain has TRBV29-1 and TRBJ2-5; D ambiguous. The CDR3 is 14 amino acids. V lost 0 bases, J lost 2 bases, and 10 bases lay in between. Looked up from germline, CDR1 is SQVTM and CDR2 is ANQGSEA.

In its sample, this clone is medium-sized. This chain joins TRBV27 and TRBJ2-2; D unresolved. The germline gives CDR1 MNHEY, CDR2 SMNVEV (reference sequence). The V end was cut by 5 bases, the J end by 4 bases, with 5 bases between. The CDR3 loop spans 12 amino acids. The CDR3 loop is CASSVLTGELFF. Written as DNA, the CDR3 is TGTGCCAGCAGTGTTCTCACCGGGGAGCTGTTTTTT.

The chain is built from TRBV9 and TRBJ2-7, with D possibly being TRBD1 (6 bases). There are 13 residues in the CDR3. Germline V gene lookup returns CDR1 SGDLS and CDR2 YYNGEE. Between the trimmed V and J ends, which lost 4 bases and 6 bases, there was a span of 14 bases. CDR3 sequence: CASSPLGAGEQYF. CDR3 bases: TGTGCCAGCAGCCCCTTGGGGGCGGGCGAGCAGTACTTC.

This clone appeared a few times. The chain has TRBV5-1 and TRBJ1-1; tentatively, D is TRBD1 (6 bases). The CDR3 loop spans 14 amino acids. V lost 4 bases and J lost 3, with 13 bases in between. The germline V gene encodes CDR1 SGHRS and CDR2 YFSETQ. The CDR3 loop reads CASSKNRDHTEAFF. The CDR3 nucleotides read TGCGCCAGCAGCAAGAACAGGGATCACACTGAAGCTTTCTTT.